The sequence of this TCR beta chain was determined in a study of Tregs in tolerant kidney transplant recipients. General study findings and limits: Tolerant patients' donor-specific Tregs expanded beyond overall Tregs, suggesting antigen-driven growth. The most relevant donor-specific Treg TCRbeta repertoire apparently came from expansion with activated donor B cells. Few patients were studied, so findings need validation in larger groups.

In regard to this clone: The antigen is unknown.

The ends lost 2 bases at V and 4 bases at J; junction bases unmatched: 7. Germline CDR1 reads LGHNA; CDR2 reads YNFKEQ. The CDR3 covers 17 residues. Only in-frame clones appear in the TCRdb table, and some are missing; sequencing was by immunoSEQ multiplex PCR. The profile shows tens of thousands of clones, 80% to 95% of them singletons. Mixed chimerism was transient after nonmyeloablative marrow transplants from related graft donors. The receptor comes from a human patient who received a combined kidney and bone marrow transplant. Some T cells may be the graft donor's. The material was CD4+ T cells from blood (PBMCs), obtained 12 months after the transplant. The chain uses TRBV4-2 and TRBJ2-3; TRBD2 matches at 12 bases. The CDR3 region is CASSQNPGTSGPDTQYF. In DNA form, the CDR3 reads TGTGCCAGCAGCCAAAATCCCGGGACTAGCGGGCCAGATACGCAGTATTTT.